This T cell receptor (beta chain) emerged from a study of CD8 T cells in ankylosing spondylitis. Trimming shortened V by 5 bases and J by 1 base, and 12 bases separated the two germline ends. Germline V gene data show CDR1 as SQVTM and CDR2 as ANQGSEA. CDR3 length: 13 amino acids. Using its own MiXCR run on the 5' RACE reads, TCRdb lists one record per CDR3 protein. The table records 350,000 to 400,000 distinct CDR3 sequences, more than 20% of them present only once. The table lists this clonotype with a few counts. This chain uses TRBV29-1 with TRBJ2-7; no firm D call. Sequenced: blood, either unsorted or a sorted T cell fraction (not recorded which). The receptor was isolated from a male donor with ankylosing spondylitis or in good health (not recorded which). The CDR3, as DNA: TGCAGCGTTCGGTCCTTCGGTTCCTACGAGCAGTACTTC. It codes for CSVRSFGSYEQYF.